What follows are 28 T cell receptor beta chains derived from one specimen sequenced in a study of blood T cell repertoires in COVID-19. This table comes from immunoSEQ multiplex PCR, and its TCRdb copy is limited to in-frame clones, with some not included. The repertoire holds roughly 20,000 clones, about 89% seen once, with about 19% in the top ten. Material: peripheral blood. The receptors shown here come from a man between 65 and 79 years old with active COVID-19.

This CDR3 reads CASSQGTGSSPLHF. CDR3 DNA sequence: TGTGCCAGCAGTCAGGGGACAGGGTCTTCACCCCTCCACTTT. The chain couples TRBV25-1 to TRBJ1-6; TRBD1 aligns across 9 bases. J gave up 9 bases and V 5 bases, and 5 bases lay outside the gene matches. This CDR3 is 14 amino acids long. In germline, CDR1 is MGHDK, CDR2 SYGVNS.

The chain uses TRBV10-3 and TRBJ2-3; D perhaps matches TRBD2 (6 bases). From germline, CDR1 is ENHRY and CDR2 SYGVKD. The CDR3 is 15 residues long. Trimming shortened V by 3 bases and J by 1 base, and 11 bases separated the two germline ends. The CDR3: CAISDRSGGTDTQYF. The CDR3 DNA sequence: TGTGCCATCAGTGACCGGTCGGGGGGCACAGATACGCAGTATTTT.

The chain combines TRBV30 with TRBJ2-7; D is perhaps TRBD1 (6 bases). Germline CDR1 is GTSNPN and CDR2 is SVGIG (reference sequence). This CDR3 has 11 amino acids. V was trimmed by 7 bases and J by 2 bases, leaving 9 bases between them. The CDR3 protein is CAFGTPYEQYF. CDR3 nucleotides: TGTGCCTTCGGGACACCCTACGAGCAGTACTTC. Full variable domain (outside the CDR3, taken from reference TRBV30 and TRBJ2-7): SQTIHQWPATLVQPVGSPLSLECTVEGTSNPNLYWYRQAAGRGLQLLFYSVGIGQISSEVPQNLSASRPQDRQFILSSKKLLLSDSGFYLCAFGTPYEQYFGPGTRLTVT.

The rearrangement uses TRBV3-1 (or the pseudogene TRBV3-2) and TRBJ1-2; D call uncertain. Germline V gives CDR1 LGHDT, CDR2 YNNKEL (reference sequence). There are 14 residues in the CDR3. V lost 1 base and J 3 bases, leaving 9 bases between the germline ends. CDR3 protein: CASSQGYRDYGYTF. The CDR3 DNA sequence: TGTGCCAGCAGCCAAGGCTACCGAGACTATGGCTACACCTTC.

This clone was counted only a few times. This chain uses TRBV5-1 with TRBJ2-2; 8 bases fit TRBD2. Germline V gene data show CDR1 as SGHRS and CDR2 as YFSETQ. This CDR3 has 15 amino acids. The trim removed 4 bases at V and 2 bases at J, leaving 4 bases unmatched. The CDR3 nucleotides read TGCGCCAGCAGCCCTACTAGCGGAAACACCGGGGAGCTGTTTTTT. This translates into CASSPTSGNTGELFF.

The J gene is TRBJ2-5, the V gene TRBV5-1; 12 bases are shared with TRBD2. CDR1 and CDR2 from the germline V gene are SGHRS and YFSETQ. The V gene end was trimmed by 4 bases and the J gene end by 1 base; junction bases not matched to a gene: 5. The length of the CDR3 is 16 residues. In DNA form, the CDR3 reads TGCGCCAGCAGCCACGGGACTAGCGGGTTCCAAGAGACCCAGTACTTC. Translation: CASSHGTSGFQETQYF.

This chain's CDR3 is CASSLQGRNEQFF. In DNA form, the CDR3 reads TGTGCCAGCAGTTTACAGGGGCGAAATGAGCAGTTCTTC. The chain employs TRBV28 and TRBJ2-1; D possibly corresponds to TRBD1 (6 bases). CDR1 is MDHEN, CDR2 SYDVKM, per germline. The V and J ends lost 2 bases and 7 bases respectively, with 9 bases between them. The CDR3 sequence is 13 residues long.

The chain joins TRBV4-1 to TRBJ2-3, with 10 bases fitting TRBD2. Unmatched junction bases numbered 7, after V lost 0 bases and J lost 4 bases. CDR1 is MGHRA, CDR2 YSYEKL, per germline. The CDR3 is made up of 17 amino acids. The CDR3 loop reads CASSQDEPLAGADTQYF. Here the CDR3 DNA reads TGCGCCAGCAGCCAAGATGAGCCCCTAGCGGGAGCAGATACGCAGTATTTT.

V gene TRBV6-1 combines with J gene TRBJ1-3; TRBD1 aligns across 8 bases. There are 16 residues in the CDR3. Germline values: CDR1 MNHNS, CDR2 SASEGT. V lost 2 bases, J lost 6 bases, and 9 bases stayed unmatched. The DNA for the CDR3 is TGTGCCAGCAGTGAACCACGGACAGGGCTGGTAAACACCATATATTTT. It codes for CASSEPRTGLVNTIYF.

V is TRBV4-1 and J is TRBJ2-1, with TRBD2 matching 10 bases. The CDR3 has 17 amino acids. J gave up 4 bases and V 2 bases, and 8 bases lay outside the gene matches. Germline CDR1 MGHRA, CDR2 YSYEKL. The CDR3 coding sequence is TGCGCCAGCAGCCAAACACGGACTAGCGGATCTTACAATGAGCAGTTCTTC. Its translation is CASSQTRTSGSYNEQFF.

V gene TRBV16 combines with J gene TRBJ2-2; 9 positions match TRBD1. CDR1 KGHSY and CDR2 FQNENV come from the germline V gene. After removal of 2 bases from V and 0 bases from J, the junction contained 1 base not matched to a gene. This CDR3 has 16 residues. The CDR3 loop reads CASSQRTGANTGELFF. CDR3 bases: TGTGCCAGCAGCCAAAGGACAGGGGCGAACACCGGGGAGCTGTTTTTT. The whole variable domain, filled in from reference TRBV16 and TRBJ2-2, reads GEEVAQTPKHLVRGEGQKAKLYCAPIKGHSYVFWYQQVLKNEFKFLISFQNENVFDETGMPKERFSAKCLPNSPCSLEIQATKLEDSAVYFCASSQRTGANTGELFFGEGSRLTVL.

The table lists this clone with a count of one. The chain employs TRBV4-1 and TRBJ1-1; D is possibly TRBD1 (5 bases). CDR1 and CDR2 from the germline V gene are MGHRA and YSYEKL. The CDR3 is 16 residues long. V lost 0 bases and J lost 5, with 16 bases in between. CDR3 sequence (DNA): TGCGCCAGCAGCCAAGAGGATGATGGGGGGGGGACTGAAGCTTTCTTT. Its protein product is CASSQEDDGGGTEAFF.

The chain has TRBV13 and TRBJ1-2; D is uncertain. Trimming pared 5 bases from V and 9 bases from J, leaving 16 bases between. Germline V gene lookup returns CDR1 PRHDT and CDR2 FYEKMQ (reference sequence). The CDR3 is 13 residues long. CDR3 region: CASSNEGQRSYTF. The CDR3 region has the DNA TGTGCCAGCAGCAACGAGGGTCAGAGGAGCTACACCTTC.

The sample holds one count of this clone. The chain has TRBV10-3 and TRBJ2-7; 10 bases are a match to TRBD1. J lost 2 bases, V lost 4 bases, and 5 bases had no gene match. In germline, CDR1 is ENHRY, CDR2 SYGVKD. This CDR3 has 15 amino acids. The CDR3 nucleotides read TGTGCCATCAGTGCCAGGGACAGGGGAACCTACGAGCAGTACTTC. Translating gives CAISARDRGTYEQYF.

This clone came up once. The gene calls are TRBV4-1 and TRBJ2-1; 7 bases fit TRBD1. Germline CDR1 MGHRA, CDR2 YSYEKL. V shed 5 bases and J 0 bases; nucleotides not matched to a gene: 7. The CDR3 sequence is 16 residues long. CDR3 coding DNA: TGCGCCAGCAGCGCCGACAGGGTGAGCTCCTACAATGAGCAGTTCTTC. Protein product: CASSADRVSSYNEQFF.

In DNA, the CDR3 is TGTGCCAGCAGTGAAGTGCGGTTGGAAGAGACCCAGTACTTC. This encodes CASSEVRLEETQYF. The genes are TRBV2 and TRBJ2-5; no reliable D call. This CDR3 contains 14 residues. Germline assignment: CDR1 SNHLY and CDR2 FYNNEI. V was shortened by 1 base and J by 3 bases, with 9 bases between the two germline ends.

CDR3 region: CASSTGQDYRALFF. The CDR3 nucleotides read TGTGCCAGCAGCACTGGACAGGACTACCGAGCACTGTTTTTT. This chain connects TRBV5-4 to TRBJ1-4; TRBD1 matches 7 bases. The CDR3 consists of 14 residues. Germline V gene lookup returns CDR1 SGHNT and CDR2 YYREEE (reference sequence). The V segment lost 4 bases and the J segment 13 bases; nucleotides outside the gene matches: 13.

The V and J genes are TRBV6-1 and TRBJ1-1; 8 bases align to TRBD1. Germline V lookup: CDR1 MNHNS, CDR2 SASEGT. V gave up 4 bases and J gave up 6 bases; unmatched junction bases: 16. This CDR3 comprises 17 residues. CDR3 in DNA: TGTGCCAGCAGTGGGGGAGGGACAGGTCCCGCGGGGGCTGAAGCTTTCTTT. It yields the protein CASSGGGTGPAGAEAFF.

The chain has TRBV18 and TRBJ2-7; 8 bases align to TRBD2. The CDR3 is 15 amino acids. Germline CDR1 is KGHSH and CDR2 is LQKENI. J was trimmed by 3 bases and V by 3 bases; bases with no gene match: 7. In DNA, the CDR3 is TGTGCCAGCTCACCGTCTCGGACTAGCAGCTACGAGCAGTACTTC. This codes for CASSPSRTSSYEQYF.

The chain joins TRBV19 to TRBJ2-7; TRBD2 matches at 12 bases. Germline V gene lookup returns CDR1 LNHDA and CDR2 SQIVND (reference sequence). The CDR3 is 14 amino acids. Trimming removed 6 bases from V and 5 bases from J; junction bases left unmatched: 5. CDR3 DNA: TGTGCCAGTAGACGACTAGCGGGAGTAAACGAGCAGTACTTC. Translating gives CASRRLAGVNEQYF.

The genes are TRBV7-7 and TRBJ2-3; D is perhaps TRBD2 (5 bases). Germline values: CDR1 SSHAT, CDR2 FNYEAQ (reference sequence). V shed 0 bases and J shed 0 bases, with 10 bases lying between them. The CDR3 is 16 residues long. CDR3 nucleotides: TGTGCCAGCAGCTTAGCGGCGGGCCCCAGCACAGATACGCAGTATTTT. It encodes CASSLAAGPSTDTQYF. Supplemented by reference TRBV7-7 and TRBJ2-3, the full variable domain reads GAGVSQSPRYKVTKRGQDVTLRCDPISSHATLYWYQQALGQGPEFLTYFNYEAQPDKSGLPSDRFSAERPEGSISTLTIQRTEQRDSAMYRCASSLAAGPSTDTQYFGPGTRLTVL.

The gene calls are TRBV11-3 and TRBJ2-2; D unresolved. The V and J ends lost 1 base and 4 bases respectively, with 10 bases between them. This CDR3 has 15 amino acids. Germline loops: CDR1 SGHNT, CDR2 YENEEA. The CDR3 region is CASSLVGQLTGELFF. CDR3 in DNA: TGTGCCAGCAGCTTAGTTGGGCAGCTCACCGGGGAGCTGTTTTTT.

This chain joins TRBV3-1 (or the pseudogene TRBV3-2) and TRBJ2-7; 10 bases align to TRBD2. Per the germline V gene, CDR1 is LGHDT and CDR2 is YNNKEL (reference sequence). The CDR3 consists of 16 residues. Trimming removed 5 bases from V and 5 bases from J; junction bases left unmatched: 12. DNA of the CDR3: TGTGCCAGCAGCAATCCACCGGGACTAGCGTGGAACGAGCAGTACTTC. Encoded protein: CASSNPPGLAWNEQYF.

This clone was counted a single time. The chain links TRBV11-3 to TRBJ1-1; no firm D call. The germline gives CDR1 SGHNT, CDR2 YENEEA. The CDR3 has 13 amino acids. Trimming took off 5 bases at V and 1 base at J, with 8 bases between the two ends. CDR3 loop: CASSRERNTEAFF. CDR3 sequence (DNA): TGTGCCAGCAGCCGGGAAAGGAACACTGAAGCTTTCTTT.

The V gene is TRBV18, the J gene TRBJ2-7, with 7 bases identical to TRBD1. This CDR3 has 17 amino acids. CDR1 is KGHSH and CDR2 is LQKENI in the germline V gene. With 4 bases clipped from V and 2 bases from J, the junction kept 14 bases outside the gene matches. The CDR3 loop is CASSRQNTAGQAYEQYF. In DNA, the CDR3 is TGTGCCAGCTCACGCCAAAACACCGCCGGACAGGCCTACGAGCAGTACTTC.

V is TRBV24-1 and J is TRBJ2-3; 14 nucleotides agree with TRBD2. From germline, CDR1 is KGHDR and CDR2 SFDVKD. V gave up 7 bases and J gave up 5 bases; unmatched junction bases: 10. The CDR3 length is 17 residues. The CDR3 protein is CATSEGLAGAEVDTQYF. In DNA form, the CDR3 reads TGTGCCACCAGCGAGGGACTAGCGGGAGCGGAGGTAGATACGCAGTATTTT.

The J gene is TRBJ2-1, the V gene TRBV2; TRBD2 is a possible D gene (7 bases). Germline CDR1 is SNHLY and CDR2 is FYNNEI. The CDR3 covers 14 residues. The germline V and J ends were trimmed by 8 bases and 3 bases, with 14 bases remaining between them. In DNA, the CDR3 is TGTGCCAGCGGGGGGGCTAGCCTCTACAATGAGCAGTTCTTC. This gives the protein CASGGASLYNEQFF.

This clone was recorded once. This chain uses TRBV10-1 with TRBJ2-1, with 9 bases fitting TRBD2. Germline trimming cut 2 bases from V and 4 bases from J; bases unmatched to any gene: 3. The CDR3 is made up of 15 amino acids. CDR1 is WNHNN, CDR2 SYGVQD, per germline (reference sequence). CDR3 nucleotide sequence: TGCGCCAGCAGTGAGGGGACTAGCCTTTACAATGAGCAGTTCTTC. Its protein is CASSEGTSLYNEQFF.